The TCR beta chain under discussion was sequenced for a study of T cells in Graves' hyperthyroidism and ophthalmopathy. The V gene lost 2 bases and the J gene lost 3 bases, with 6 bases spanning the gap. This CDR3 has 13 amino acids. Germline V CDR1 and CDR2: SNHLY, FYNNEI. RNA transcripts served as the template for amplifying TCR beta CDR3 regions. HTBI primers drove first-round RT-PCR of the TCR CDR3. TCRdb independently ran MiXCR on the multiplex PCR reads; one entry per CDR3 protein. Altogether just under 750,000 distinct CDR3 sequences are present, approximately 36% being singletons, with the ten largest covering less than 35%. PBMCs were obtained from 9 to 10 ml fresh peripheral blood.

The chain recombines TRBV2 with TRBJ2-3, with D uncertain. This clonotype was obtained from a woman in her thirties or forties with Graves' hyperthyroidism. The sequencing input was blood. CDR3 loop: CASSERVTDTQYF. CDR3 nucleotide sequence: TGTGCCAGCAGTGAACGCGTGACAGATACGCAGTATTTT.